This entry lists 26 T cell receptor beta chains sequenced from one sample in a study of shared clonotypes between healthy human individuals. The data were produced by immunoSEQ multiplex PCR, yet TCRdb's version contains in-frame clones alone and is incomplete. The table records approximately 740,000 clones, 90% to 95% of them present only once. Naivety among CD8 cells was defined by CD45RO negativity and positive CCR7 selection, thereby excluding terminally differentiated effector memory CD45RA+ cells. Material: naive CD8+ T cells sorted from blood. The receptors derive from a man aged 25-40 years in good health.

V gene TRBV7-9 combines with J gene TRBJ2-1; 9 nucleotides align to TRBD1. The V segment lost 3 bases and the J segment 8 bases; nucleotides outside the gene matches: 5. Germline lookup yields CDR1 SEHNR and CDR2 FQNEAQ (reference sequence). This CDR3 region has 14 residues. The CDR3 sequence is CASSFGDREDEQFF. As DNA, the CDR3 is TGTGCCAGCAGCTTCGGGGACAGGGAGGATGAGCAGTTCTTC.

This chain uses TRBV5-5 with TRBJ2-7, with a possible D match to TRBD2 (6 bases). CDR3 length: 15 amino acids. Trimming left V 4 bases short and J 4 bases short, with 18 bases between. Per the germline V gene, CDR1 is SGHKS and CDR2 is YYEKEE (reference sequence). The CDR3 here is CASSPEGGSDYEQYF. In DNA, the CDR3 is TGTGCCAGCAGCCCAGAGGGAGGCTCCGATTACGAGCAGTACTTC.

This chain connects TRBV7-9 to TRBJ1-1, with TRBD1 matching 10 bases. This CDR3 comprises 15 residues. J lost 0 bases, V lost 6 bases, and 4 bases had no gene match. CDR1 is SEHNR, CDR2 FQNEAQ, per germline (reference sequence). The CDR3 bases are TGTGCCAGCAGGGGGACAGGGGAGGTGAACACTGAAGCTTTCTTT. This encodes CASRGTGEVNTEAFF.

The genes are TRBV5-1 and TRBJ2-5; tentative D call: TRBD2 (5 bases). This CDR3 is 16 amino acids long. The germline V gene has CDR1 SGHRS and CDR2 YFSETQ. Between the trimmed V and J ends, which lost 0 bases and 1 base, there was a span of 13 bases. The CDR3 sequence: CASSLELARVQETQYF. In DNA form, the CDR3 reads TGCGCCAGCAGCTTGGAGTTAGCGCGGGTCCAAGAGACCCAGTACTTC.

The J gene is TRBJ2-3, the V gene TRBV29-1; D ambiguous. V was pared by 6 bases and J by 0 bases, with 10 bases between. The length of the CDR3 is 13 residues. Germline V gene data show CDR1 as SQVTM and CDR2 as ANQGSEA. Here the CDR3 reads CSVLDGSTDTQYF. The CDR3, as DNA: TGCAGCGTGTTGGACGGTAGCACAGATACGCAGTATTTT.

The gene calls are TRBV6-6 and TRBJ1-1; 7 positions agree with TRBD1. Germline trimming cut 7 bases from V and 5 bases from J; bases unmatched to any gene: 13. From germline, CDR1 is MNHNY and CDR2 SVGAGI (reference sequence). This CDR3 is 15 amino acids long. CDR3 nucleotide sequence: TGTGCCAGCAAGGGGGCGGGGGTTTTTAGGACTGAAGCTTTCTTT. Protein product: CASKGAGVFRTEAFF.

V gene TRBV20-1 combines with J gene TRBJ2-1; D remains unclear. The V gene lost 0 bases and the J gene lost 6 bases, with 3 bases spanning the gap. The CDR3 extends over 11 amino acids. Germline CDR1 reads DFQATT; CDR2 reads SNEGSKA (reference sequence). Written as DNA, the CDR3 is TGCAGTGCTAGAGATCCCAATGAGCAGTTCTTC. Its protein product is CSARDPNEQFF.

In regard to this clone: The sample contains more than one DNA sequence encoding this CDR3. The chain recombines TRBV10-2 with TRBJ2-1, with D unclear. The V gene's germline CDR1 is WSHSY and CDR2 SAAADI. Trimming took off 2 bases at V and 3 bases at J, with 8 bases between the two ends. The CDR3 runs 14 residues. CDR3: CASSESLGYNEQFF. Here the CDR3 DNA reads TGCGCCAGCAGTGAGAGTTTGGGCTACAATGAGCAGTTCTTC.

This clone was observed once. The chain carries TRBV2 and TRBJ2-7; D perhaps matches TRBD1 (6 bases). The germline V gene has CDR1 SNHLY and CDR2 FYNNEI. This CDR3 contains 13 residues. Trimming left V 5 bases short and J 4 bases short, with 12 bases between. The CDR3 loop reads CASSIRDTYEQYF. The CDR3 DNA reads as TGTGCCAGCAGTATCCGGGACACATACGAGCAGTACTTC.

The J gene is TRBJ2-5, the V gene TRBV6-5, with D unresolved. CDR3 length equals 14 residues. CDR1 is MNHEY, CDR2 SVGAGI, per germline. V was trimmed by 6 bases and J by 1 base, leaving 12 bases between them. CDR3 bases: TGTGCCAGCAGCCCAACAAACTTCCAAGAGACCCAGTACTTC. It specifies CASSPTNFQETQYF.

The CDR3 spells CATSTSPDHEQYF. The CDR3 region has the DNA TGTGCCACGTCGACCTCTCCGGACCACGAGCAGTACTTC. The chain recombines TRBV15 with TRBJ2-7; unclear D gene. Trimming stripped 9 bases from V and 5 bases from J, with 17 bases between. Per the germline V gene, CDR1 is LNHNV and CDR2 is YYDKDF (reference sequence). The CDR3 is 13 amino acids.

The chain is built from TRBV5-1 and TRBJ2-2; TRBD2 agrees at 13 bases. Unmatched junction bases numbered 8, after V lost 0 bases and J lost 3 bases. The CDR3 covers 19 residues. Germline V gene data show CDR1 as SGHRS and CDR2 as YFSETQ. For the CDR3, the DNA is TGCGCCAGCAGCTTGGGGACTAGCGGGAGATTGACGTACACCGGGGAGCTGTTTTTT. Protein product: CASSLGTSGRLTYTGELFF.

This chain joins TRBV27 and TRBJ2-7; weak D call: TRBD1 (5 bases). This CDR3 comprises 13 residues. V was clipped by 5 bases and J by 2 bases, with 10 bases between them. From germline, CDR1 is MNHEY and CDR2 SMNVEV (reference sequence). In nucleotides, the CDR3 is TGTGCCAGCAGTAGGGGCAGCACCTACGAGCAGTACTTC. Its translation: CASSRGSTYEQYF.

The chain joins TRBV13 to TRBJ2-1; 8 bases are shared with TRBD1. Germline V CDR1 and CDR2: PRHDT, FYEKMQ (reference sequence). Losses at the gene ends were 5 bases for V and 7 bases for J; bases not matched to a gene: 13. CDR3 length equals 16 residues. The CDR3 DNA sequence: TGTGCCAGCAGCAAAAAATGGGACAGGTCGGCGAATGAGCAGTTCTTC. Its protein product is CASSKKWDRSANEQFF.

This clone was counted once. The rearrangement joins TRBV12-5 to TRBJ2-5, with D perhaps matching TRBD1 or TRBD2 (8 bases each). The CDR3 is 15 residues long. With 5 bases removed from V and 4 bases from J, the gap between germline ends came to 17 bases. The V gene's germline CDR1 is LGHNT and CDR2 FRNRAP. The CDR3 DNA reads as TGTGCTAGTGGTCCAGGACAGGGACTAGGAGAGACCCAGTACTTC. Translation gives CASGPGQGLGETQYF.

The chain joins TRBV2 to TRBJ2-1; D possibly corresponds to TRBD2 (5 bases). Trimming took off 8 bases at V and 15 bases at J, with 20 bases between the two ends. The CDR3 spans 12 residues. From germline, CDR1 is SNHLY and CDR2 FYNNEI. CDR3 bases: TGTGCCAGCCTCGAGAGGGCCTTGCCCTGGTTCTTC. Translation: CASLERALPWFF. Complete variable domain (other parts from reference TRBV2 and TRBJ2-1): EPEVTQTPSHQVTQMGQEVILRCVPISNHLYFYWYRQILGQKVEFLVSFYNNEISEKSEIFDDQFSVERPDGSNFTLKIRSTKLEDSAMYFCASLERALPWFFGPGTRLTVL.

This chain joins TRBV29-1 and TRBJ1-2; possibly TRBD1 for D (5 bases). V lost 2 bases, J lost 8 bases, and 15 bases lay in between. The CDR3 spans 13 residues. CDR1 is SQVTM and CDR2 is ANQGSEA in the germline V gene. CDR3 DNA sequence: TGCAGCGTTGAAAGGGTGGAAAGGGGCGGCTACACCTTC. Protein: CSVERVERGGYTF. Based on the CDR3 plus reference TRBV29-1 and TRBJ1-2, the full variable domain is SAVISQKPSRDICQRGTSLTIQCQVDSQVTMMFWYRQQPGQSLTLIATANQGSEATYESGFVIDKFPISRPNLTFSTLTVSNMSPEDSSIYLCSVERVERGGYTFGSGTRLTVV.

The rearrangement links TRBV5-4 to TRBJ1-4; D possibly corresponds to TRBD1 (5 bases). This CDR3 is 19 amino acids long. Trimming shortened V by 0 bases and J by 6 bases, and 24 bases separated the two germline ends. Germline assignment: CDR1 SGHNT and CDR2 YYREEE (reference sequence). The CDR3 DNA sequence: TGTGCCAGCAGCTTGGTGGGGCCGGACACAGTCGCAGATGATGAAAAACTGTTTTTT. This sequence encodes CASSLVGPDTVADDEKLFF.

Only one count was recorded for this clone. The chain employs TRBV4-1 and TRBJ2-7, with D possibly being TRBD2 (6 bases). Trimming pared 2 bases from V and 2 bases from J, leaving 16 bases between. The CDR3 sequence is 16 residues long. CDR1 is MGHRA, CDR2 YSYEKL, per germline. CDR3 sequence reads: CASSQRGGGNTYEQYF. In DNA, the CDR3 is TGCGCCAGCAGCCAACGGGGCGGCGGGAATACCTACGAGCAGTACTTC.

This clone was counted only a few times. At one boundary the junction diverges from the germline segment, which might be a read error. This rearrangement joins TRBV28 to TRBJ2-3; no reliable D call. Germline V lookup: CDR1 MDHEN, CDR2 SYDVKM. CDR3 length: 9 amino acids. In DNA, the CDR3 is TGTGCCAGCACGGATACGCAGTATTTT. It yields the protein CASTDTQYF.

CDR3 sequence (DNA): TGTGCCAGCAGCTACCAAGCCGCCGGGACAGGGGATGGCTACACCTTC. This encodes CASSYQAAGTGDGYTF. This chain links TRBV7-9 with TRBJ1-2, with 10 bases identical to TRBD1. This CDR3 contains 16 residues. Germline values: CDR1 SEHNR, CDR2 FQNEAQ (reference sequence). Unmatched junction bases numbered 11, after V lost 4 bases and J lost 6 bases.

The chain carries TRBV4-1 and TRBJ2-3; 11 nucleotides align to TRBD2. The CDR3 has 16 amino acids. The V segment lost 3 bases and the J segment 1 base; nucleotides outside the gene matches: 3. Germline V gene sequence: CDR1 MGHRA, CDR2 YSYEKL. The CDR3 sequence is CASSHVLAGGTDTQYF. The CDR3 DNA sequence: TGCGCCAGCAGCCATGTACTAGCGGGAGGCACAGATACGCAGTATTTT.

The chain recombines TRBV7-9 with TRBJ1-1; tentative D call: TRBD1 (5 bases). V lost 1 base and J lost 7, with 13 bases in between. The length of the CDR3 is 14 residues. Germline CDR1 reads SEHNR; CDR2 reads FQNEAQ (reference sequence). The CDR3 spells CASSLGGRRLEAFF. The CDR3 DNA reads as TGTGCCAGCAGCTTAGGGGGACGTCGGCTTGAAGCTTTCTTT.

V gene TRBV28 combines with J gene TRBJ2-1; D not certain. The CDR3 has 11 residues. Germline values: CDR1 MDHEN, CDR2 SYDVKM. With 2 bases removed from V and 12 bases from J, the gap between germline ends came to 8 bases. For the CDR3, the DNA is TGTGCCAGCAGTTTAGGGCCAGTGCAGTTCTTC. Its translation: CASSLGPVQFF.

The chain has TRBV10-2 and TRBJ2-2, with TRBD2 matching over 11 bases. The CDR3 is 17 amino acids. The V gene end was trimmed by 6 bases and the J gene end by 6 bases; junction bases not matched to a gene: 12. The germline V gene has CDR1 WSHSY and CDR2 SAAADI. CDR3: CASRAGTSGYRAGELFF. The DNA of the CDR3 is TGCGCCAGCAGGGCCGGGACTAGCGGTTATCGGGCCGGGGAGCTGTTTTTT.

This chain joins TRBV7-9 and TRBJ2-1, with D perhaps TRBD2 (6 bases). This CDR3 is built from 16 residues. Trimming pared 1 base from V and 4 bases from J, leaving 14 bases between. Germline CDR1 SEHNR, CDR2 FQNEAQ (reference sequence). The CDR3 region is CASSLVGEDGYNEQFF. For the CDR3, the DNA is TGTGCCAGCAGCTTAGTTGGGGAGGACGGATACAATGAGCAGTTCTTC. The full variable domain, rest sourced from reference TRBV7-9 and TRBJ2-1, is DTGVSQNPRHKITKRGQNVTFRCDPISEHNRLYWYRQTLGQGPEFLTYFQNEAQLEKSRLLSDRFSAERPKGSFSTLEIQRTEQGDSAMYLCASSLVGEDGYNEQFFGPGTRLTVL.